This T cell receptor beta chain originates from a study of blood T cell repertoires in COVID-19. Overall study context: Spain, Italy and the United States supplied samples that represented acute and convalescent COVID-19. Sources were T cells, B-cell-depleted T cells, or PBMCs; the material itself was cDNA or gDNA.

While infection was still active, Seattle patients were enrolled and then followed longitudinally. The table came from immunoSEQ multiplex PCR; TCRdb's copy has only in-frame clones and leaves some out. The data show some 150,000 clones, around 85% seen once. About this clone: Other DNA variants within this sample encode the same CDR3.

Germline CDR1 is KGHDR and CDR2 is SFDVKD. The CDR3 totals 16 residues. With 3 bases clipped from V and 1 base from J, the junction kept 4 bases outside the gene matches. The TCR originated in a woman aged 55-69 years with COVID-19, enrolled during active disease. The rearrangement joins TRBV24-1 to TRBJ1-5; TRBD1 matches at 8 bases. Sequencing was performed on peripheral blood. The CDR3 spells CATSDPGTGSNQPQHF. DNA for the CDR3: TGTGCCACCAGTGATCCCGGGACAGGCAGCAATCAGCCCCAGCATTTT.